Listed below are T cell receptor beta chains from one sample, sequenced in a study of blood T cell repertoires in COVID-19. Sequenced by immunoSEQ multiplex PCR; TCRdb stores in-frame clones only, minus some. Among hundreds of thousands of clones, around four fifths were seen once, and the ten largest hold around 3.7%. The specimen sequenced was peripheral blood. The origin of the receptors is a woman in her forties or fifties with active or convalescent COVID-19. Each CDR3 is given without its conserved first and last residue. Each record gives: V gene, J gene, CDR3 protein.

v_call: TRBV6-1
j_call: TRBJ2-3
cdr3_aa: ASSEDSFSGTSTDTQY

v_call: TRBV19
j_call: TRBJ1-1
cdr3_aa: ASSSDRTGRAF

v_call: TRBV30
j_call: TRBJ2-1
cdr3_aa: AWTPAPQVEQF

v_call: TRBV7-9
j_call: TRBJ1-5
cdr3_aa: ASSLVGGNQPQH

v_call: TRBV5-5
j_call: TRBJ2-5
cdr3_aa: ASSFQTGRETQY

v_call: TRBV19
j_call: TRBJ1-1
cdr3_aa: ASTPAGTHTEAF

v_call: TRBV29-1
j_call: TRBJ2-2
cdr3_aa: SGGLASTGELF

v_call: TRBV5-6
j_call: TRBJ2-1
cdr3_aa: ASSAGLAGVVRQF

v_call: TRBV11-2
j_call: TRBJ2-1
cdr3_aa: ASSRGGNEQF

v_call: TRBV19
j_call: TRBJ1-6
cdr3_aa: ASSHLGGGGGHYPLH

v_call: TRBV18
j_call: TRBJ2-3
cdr3_aa: ASSPAETSTDTQY

v_call: TRBV27
j_call: TRBJ2-7
cdr3_aa: ASSLWGEGIYEQY

v_call: TRBV5-6
j_call: TRBJ1-1
cdr3_aa: ASRITGKGTEAF

v_call: TRBV5-1
j_call: TRBJ2-6
cdr3_aa: ASSFFRAGANVLT

v_call: TRBV9
j_call: TRBJ2-2
cdr3_aa: ASSKEGLAATGELF

v_call: TRBV28
j_call: TRBJ2-7
cdr3_aa: ASIGGSPYEQY

v_call: TRBV21-1
j_call: TRBJ1-2
cdr3_aa: ASSKVELPQGPPLYGYT